Shown below are 26 T cell receptor beta chains from a single sample sequenced in a study of shared clonotypes between healthy human individuals. Here immunoSEQ multiplex PCR was the method, and the copy in TCRdb shows in-frame clones only, minus some. The sample has 650,000 to 800,000 clones, 92% seen once. Terminally differentiated effector memory CD45RA+ cells were excluded from the naive CD8 cells, which were CD45RO-negative and positively selected for CCR7. Sequencing was performed on naive CD8+ T cells sorted from blood. The receptor source for this set is a man between 25 and 39 years old in good health.

Regarding this clone: This specimen includes other DNA sequences encoding the same CDR3. The chain links TRBV27 to TRBJ2-2; D unresolved. The CDR3 extends over 13 amino acids. Germline V lookup: CDR1 MNHEY, CDR2 SMNVEV (reference sequence). With 3 bases removed from V and 6 bases from J, the gap between germline ends came to 8 bases. CDR3 DNA sequence: TGTGCCAGCAGTTTCTCAAGGGCCGGGGAGCTGTTTTTT. It specifies CASSFSRAGELFF.

The V gene is TRBV4-1, the J gene TRBJ1-3, with 8 bases aligning to TRBD1. Germline CDR1 MGHRA, CDR2 YSYEKL. This CDR3 comprises 15 residues. The J segment lost 8 bases and the V segment lost 2 bases, leaving 8 bases of the junction unmatched. In nucleotides, the CDR3 is TGCGCCAGCAGCCAACCGGACAGGGCGGCTCACACCATATATTTT. Amino acids: CASSQPDRAAHTIYF.

The rearrangement links TRBV11-2 to TRBJ2-7; D is possibly TRBD2 (5 bases). CDR3 length: 15 residues. The V gene lost 6 bases and the J gene lost 3 bases, with 18 bases spanning the gap. In germline, CDR1 is SGHAT, CDR2 FQNNGV. The DNA for the CDR3 is TGTGCCAGCAGGCAGGAGTTCGGGAATATCTACGAGCAGTACTTC. Translating gives CASRQEFGNIYEQYF.

This rearrangement joins TRBV10-2 to TRBJ2-2; 15 nucleotides line up with TRBD2. The V gene's germline CDR1 is WSHSY and CDR2 SAAADI. The V and J ends lost 2 bases and 7 bases, in that order; junction bases with no gene match: 5. The CDR3 loop spans 17 amino acids. CDR3 bases: TGCGCCAGCAGTGAGGTATCGGGACTAGCGGGAGGCGGGGAGCTGTTTTTT. As protein: CASSEVSGLAGGGELFF.

This chain links TRBV29-1 with TRBJ2-1, with 9 bases aligning to TRBD2. With 3 bases clipped from V and 2 bases from J, the junction kept 8 bases outside the gene matches. This CDR3 is built from 16 residues. The germline gives CDR1 SQVTM, CDR2 ANQGSEA. Here the CDR3 reads CSVDGREGTPYNEQFF. The CDR3 DNA is TGCAGCGTTGACGGGCGGGAGGGAACCCCCTACAATGAGCAGTTCTTC.

This chain connects TRBV2 to TRBJ2-3, with 16 bases lining up with TRBD2. V was pared by 5 bases and J by 6 bases, with 14 bases of the junction left unmatched. This CDR3 comprises 19 residues. Germline CDR1 reads SNHLY; CDR2 reads FYNNEI. The CDR3 nucleotides read TGTGCCAGCAGTCCGGGACTAGCGGGAGGGCCATCTTTGGTTGATACGCAGTATTTT. This gives the protein CASSPGLAGGPSLVDTQYF.

The V and J genes are TRBV6-6 and TRBJ2-7; the D gene is possibly TRBD1 (6 bases). Trimming cost V 2 bases and J 4 bases, with 6 bases left between them. This CDR3 spans 12 amino acids. CDR1 MNHNY and CDR2 SVGAGI come from the germline V gene (reference sequence). The CDR3 sequence: CASSYDRYEQYF. As DNA, the CDR3 is TGTGCCAGCAGTTACGACAGGTACGAGCAGTACTTC.

The J gene is TRBJ2-3, the V gene TRBV9, with TRBD1 matching 7 bases. J lost 5 bases, V lost 3 bases, and 9 bases had no gene match. This CDR3 region has 15 residues. Looked up from germline, CDR1 is SGDLS and CDR2 is YYNGEE. The CDR3 nucleotides are TGTGCCAGCAGCGACGACAGGGTTGATGGAGATACGCAGTATTTT. Protein: CASSDDRVDGDTQYF.

This clone was found many times. Other DNA sequences in the sample encode the same CDR3. The chain employs TRBV9 and TRBJ2-3, with D perhaps matching TRBD1 (5 bases). Germline V CDR1 and CDR2: SGDLS, YYNGEE. Trimming removed 0 bases at V and 1 base at J, with 6 bases between. This CDR3 spans 14 amino acids. In DNA, the CDR3 is TGTGCCAGCAGCGTAGAAGGGGGCACAGATACGCAGTATTTT. Residues: CASSVEGGTDTQYF.

V usage is TRBV12-5 and J usage is TRBJ1-2; D is perhaps TRBD1 (5 bases). This CDR3 has 12 amino acids. CDR1 and CDR2 from the germline V gene are LGHNT and FRNRAP. CDR3 protein: CHQTDRIYGYTF. The CDR3 DNA reads as TGTCACCAGACCGACAGAATCTATGGCTACACCTTC.

The chain recombines TRBV27 with TRBJ2-1, with no clear D. Trimming took off 6 bases at V and 7 bases at J, with 10 bases between the two ends. CDR3 length equals 12 residues. In germline, CDR1 is MNHEY, CDR2 SMNVEV (reference sequence). This CDR3 reads CASSPPGNEQFF. The CDR3 bases are TGTGCCAGCAGCCCCCCCGGGAATGAGCAGTTCTTC.

CDR3 coding DNA: TGTGCCAGTAGTATTTTTTGGGATAGCGGGAGTAGTAATGAGCAGTTCTTC. Translation gives CASSIFWDSGSSNEQFF. The chain couples TRBV19 to TRBJ2-1; TRBD2 matches 9 bases. The CDR3 runs to 17 residues. Germline assignment: CDR1 LNHDA and CDR2 SQIVND (reference sequence). V lost 3 bases and J lost 7; bases outside the gene matches: 13.

The chain joins TRBV2 to TRBJ1-1; D not certain. CDR3 length: 14 amino acids. The V end was cut by 5 bases, the J end by 4 bases, with 14 bases between. Germline values: CDR1 SNHLY, CDR2 FYNNEI. The chain's CDR3 is CASSPPGRVTEAFF. The CDR3 DNA reads TGTGCCAGCAGTCCACCGGGGAGGGTCACTGAAGCTTTCTTT.

CDR3 in DNA: TGTGCCTGGAGTGACATGAGCCGGCAGTACTTC. Its translation is CAWSDMSRQYF. V gene TRBV30 combines with J gene TRBJ2-7; no clear D gene. Germline loops: CDR1 GTSNPN, CDR2 SVGIG (reference sequence). V was pared by 1 base and J by 9 bases, with 10 bases between. The CDR3 is 11 amino acids.

CDR3 in DNA: TGTGCCAGCTCACCGACAGGCTCTGGAAACACCATATATTTT. Translated, it gives CASSPTGSGNTIYF. This chain joins TRBV18 and TRBJ1-3, with a weak D call TRBD1 (6 bases). V was pared by 3 bases and J by 0 bases, with 6 bases between. Looked up from germline, CDR1 is KGHSH and CDR2 is LQKENI. This CDR3 contains 14 residues.

In nucleotides, the CDR3 is TGTGCCAGCAGTTCGATCGTAGAGAGGAGCGGGCAGCCCTACGAGCAGTACTTC. Its translation is CASSSIVERSGQPYEQYF. The chain combines TRBV28 with TRBJ2-7, with D perhaps matching TRBD2 (6 bases). Germline CDR1 reads MDHEN; CDR2 reads SYDVKM. The CDR3 covers 18 residues. V was clipped by 4 bases and J by 2 bases, with 24 bases between them.

The chain has TRBV9 and TRBJ2-5; D gene ambiguous. V shed 0 bases and J shed 6 bases, with 12 bases lying between them. This CDR3 has 14 residues. CDR1 and CDR2 (germline): SGDLS, YYNGEE. CDR3 sequence: CASSVGNAEKTQYF. CDR3 nucleotides: TGTGCCAGCAGCGTAGGGAACGCCGAAAAGACCCAGTACTTC.

On this clone: Other DNA sequences within the sample encode an identical CDR3. The chain combines TRBV5-1 with TRBJ2-3; D tentatively reads TRBD1 or TRBD2 (6 bases each). The CDR3 has 15 residues. The V gene lost 5 bases and the J gene lost 2 bases, with 15 bases spanning the gap. Germline CDR1 reads SGHRS; CDR2 reads YFSETQ. The CDR3 region is CASRLTGAHTDTQYF. DNA of the CDR3: TGCGCCAGCAGGTTGACGGGGGCCCACACAGATACGCAGTATTTT.

The chain couples TRBV7-6 to TRBJ2-2, with 8 nucleotides matching TRBD2. Germline assignment: CDR1 SGHVS and CDR2 FNYEAQ. V lost 2 bases to trimming and J lost 6 bases; unmatched junction nucleotides: 8. There are 16 residues in the CDR3. The CDR3: CASSLTSGEDPGELFF. DNA of the CDR3: TGTGCCAGCAGCTTAACTAGCGGAGAGGACCCCGGGGAGCTGTTTTTT.

This chain uses TRBV5-5 with TRBJ2-1; 11 bases are shared with TRBD1. The CDR3 is made up of 15 amino acids. The V and J ends lost 4 bases and 3 bases, in that order; junction bases with no gene match: 3. Germline V gene data show CDR1 as SGHKS and CDR2 as YYEKEE (reference sequence). The CDR3 DNA reads as TGTGCCAGCAGCGCGGGGACAGGGGGCTACAATGAGCAGTTCTTC. Residues: CASSAGTGGYNEQFF. Full variable domain (missing parts from reference TRBV5-5 and TRBJ2-1): DAGVTQSPTHLIKTRGQQVTLRCSPISGHKSVSWYQQVLGQGPQFIFQYYEKEERGRGNFPDRFSARQFPNYSSELNVNALLLGDSALYLCASSAGTGGYNEQFFGPGTRLTVL.

This sequence joins TRBV27 and TRBJ2-1; D is possibly TRBD2 (5 bases). The V and J ends lost 2 bases and 9 bases respectively, with 14 bases between them. CDR3 size: 14 residues. The V gene's germline CDR1 is MNHEY and CDR2 SMNVEV (reference sequence). CDR3 in amino acids: CASSLTEGLGEQFF. The CDR3 DNA reads TGTGCCAGCAGTTTAACCGAGGGCCTCGGTGAGCAGTTCTTC.

This chain uses TRBV27 with TRBJ2-7; maybe TRBD1 (5 bases). Per the germline V gene, CDR1 is MNHEY and CDR2 is SMNVEV (reference sequence). V lost 0 bases to trimming and J lost 4 bases, with 10 bases between them. This CDR3 is 14 amino acids long. For the CDR3, the DNA is TGTGCCAGCAGTTTATCAGGAACAGGTTACGAGCAGTACTTC. Encoded protein: CASSLSGTGYEQYF.

The rearrangement joins TRBV7-9 to TRBJ1-4; no firm D call. CDR3 length equals 15 residues. Germline CDR1 reads SEHNR; CDR2 reads FQNEAQ (reference sequence). Trimming removed 0 bases from V and 4 bases from J, with 9 bases in between. As DNA, the CDR3 is TGTGCCAGCAGCTTAGCGGAAGGGATTAATGAAAAACTGTTTTTT. Translation: CASSLAEGINEKLFF.

About this clone: This sample includes further DNA sequences coding for the same CDR3. The chain combines TRBV7-9 with TRBJ2-1; D ambiguous. The CDR3 is 13 residues long. Trimming left V 5 bases short and J 1 base short, with 6 bases between. Germline loops: CDR1 SEHNR, CDR2 FQNEAQ (reference sequence). Written as DNA, the CDR3 is TGTGCCAGCAGCGCCCCGTCCTACAATGAGCAGTTCTTC. Encoded protein: CASSAPSYNEQFF.

This clone came up a few times. The chain uses TRBV4-3 and TRBJ2-7; 10 bases line up with TRBD1. Germline CDR1 and CDR2: LGHNA and YSLEER. The trim removed 0 bases at V and 6 bases at J, leaving 8 bases unmatched. CDR3 size: 16 residues. The DNA for the CDR3 is TGCGCCAGCAGCCAAGACTCCGGGACAGGGGAAGGCGAGCAGTACTTC. Translation gives CASSQDSGTGEGEQYF.

V and J are TRBV10-2 and TRBJ2-1; 11 bases are a match to TRBD2. CDR3 length: 19 amino acids. The V gene's germline CDR1 is WSHSY and CDR2 SAAADI. With V trimmed by 6 bases and J by 0 bases, 13 bases remained unmatched. CDR3 residues: CASRTGTSGVGSSYNEQFF. In DNA, the CDR3 is TGCGCCAGCAGGACCGGGACTAGCGGTGTGGGTAGCTCCTACAATGAGCAGTTCTTC.